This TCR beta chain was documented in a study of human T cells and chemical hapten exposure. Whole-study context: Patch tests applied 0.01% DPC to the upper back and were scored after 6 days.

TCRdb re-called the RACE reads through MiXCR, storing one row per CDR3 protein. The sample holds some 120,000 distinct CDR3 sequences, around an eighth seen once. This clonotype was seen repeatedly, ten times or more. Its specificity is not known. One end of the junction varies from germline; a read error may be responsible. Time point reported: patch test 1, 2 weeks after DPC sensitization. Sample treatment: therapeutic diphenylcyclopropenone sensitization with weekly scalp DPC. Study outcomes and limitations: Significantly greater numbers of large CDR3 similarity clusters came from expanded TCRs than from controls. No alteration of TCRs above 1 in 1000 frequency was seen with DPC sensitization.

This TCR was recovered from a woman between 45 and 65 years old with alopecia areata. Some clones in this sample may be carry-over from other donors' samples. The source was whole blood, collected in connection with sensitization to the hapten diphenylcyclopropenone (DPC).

The CDR3 DNA follows: TGTGCCAGCAGCCCCACTCGGGGCAGAGAGGCCCAGTACTTC. Translation gives CASSPTRGREAQYF. The chain links TRBV7-9 to TRBJ2-5; D tentatively reads TRBD1 or TRBD2 (5 bases each). Looked up from germline, CDR1 is SEHNR and CDR2 is FQNEAQ (reference sequence). This CDR3 region has 14 residues.